Here is one TCR beta chain with its context. What antigen it recognizes has not been identified. No base-level quality is on record; no much larger clone is a single base apart. The CDR3 regions of human TCRbeta chains were analyzed by immunosequencing. For the original study's pipeline: TCRs in the repertoires were compared against a reference library of SARS-CoV-2-specific TCRs that had been generated with the MIRA antigen-specificity platform. Breadth was defined as the fraction of unique TCRs that were SARS-CoV-2-associated. Depth was defined as the fraction of total T cells that were SARS-CoV-2-associated. Using the MIRA data, each spike-specific TCR was assigned both to the spike region to which the TCR was reactive and to a CD4 or CD8 class. Log10-transformed breadth and depth values were compared by one-way ANOVA with Sidak's multiple comparisons tests. Not all clones reach the TCRdb copy of this immuneACCESS table, which keeps in-frame sequences only. Checked studies attribute under half of the gap to unresolved V genes and leave the rest unexplained. The V and J calls and the clone size are those of that table, but D and trimming were determined from the DNA. The sample has 180,000 or so clones on record, about 93% of them singletons. Jointly, the top ten make up over 0.95% of the sample.

The time point label, as the study defines it: about 28 days (+/-7) after the second vaccine dose. AZD1222 recipients given second doses at about 4 weeks or at about 12 weeks were pooled, since spike-specific TCR depth and breadth were not found to differ between the two schedules. The vaccinee samples were drawn from two UK trials, COV001 and COV002, one of which was a single-blind randomized controlled phase 2/3 trial testing AZD1222 (ChAdOx1 nCoV-19) in healthy adults. For TCRbeta chain sequencing, PBMC samples from trial participants were taken at day 0 and at day 28 after the second dose. This entry comes from a study of T cell responses to AZD1222 COVID-19 vaccine (dated by TCRdb to the early 2020s). With respect to the entire study: A total of 233 trial participants underwent TCR sequencing, of whom some 200 had received two doses of AZD1222 and approximately 25 had received two doses of the MenACWY control vaccine. Trial participants were enrolled by age into 18-55, 56-69 and 70-plus year subgroups, with about 150, 27 and 61 TCR-sequenced participants respectively.

The research as a whole found: In the small 56-69-year group, the increase in depth fell short of significance, most likely because of low power. Conclusions about previously exposed vaccinees are limited because only a handful of AZD1222 recipients were SARS-CoV-2 seropositive at baseline. Participants were mostly white British and included more females than males, and it was suggested by the authors that clonal diversity may have been underestimated. Spike-specific TCR breadth and depth rose significantly after two AZD1222 doses compared with day 0 and with MenACWY recipients. Reportedly, close to half of the unique spike-specific TCRs recognized epitopes lying outside the regions that are mutated in the B.1.351 and B.1.1.7 variants. The vaccine-associated CD4 TCRs covered the entire spike protein, and the dominant responses fell in regions 160-218 and 743-854. Because no day 14 peak-response samples were available, repertoires were characterized only after the peak T cell response.

Specimen: peripheral blood, collected 28 days after the second AZD1222 dose. The TCR sequence derives from an adult who received the AZD1222 COVID-19 vaccine.

The DNA is as follows: TGTGCCAGCAGCTCCCGAGACGAAAGGGCCTACGAGCAGTACTTC. Its protein is CASSSRDERAYEQYF. The V gene is TRBV11-2 and the J gene is TRBJ2-7; confidence is insufficient to name the D gene. Measured from the cysteine to the phenylalanine, the CDR3 is 15 residues long. CDR3 DNA only is kept here, 45 bases in frame from base 1. Trimming takes 4 bases from V and 2 bases from J, and the germline ends sit 15 bases apart. The germline V gene supplies CDR1 SGHAT and CDR2 FQNNGV. Extended through the reference TRBV11-2 and TRBJ2-7 proteins, this CDR3 yields the full variable domain: EAGVAQSPRYKIIEKRQSVAFWCNPISGHATLYWYQQILGQGPKLLIQFQNNGVVDDSQLPKDRFSAERLKGVDSTLKIQPAKLEDSAVYLCASSSRDERAYEQYFGPGTRLTVT.